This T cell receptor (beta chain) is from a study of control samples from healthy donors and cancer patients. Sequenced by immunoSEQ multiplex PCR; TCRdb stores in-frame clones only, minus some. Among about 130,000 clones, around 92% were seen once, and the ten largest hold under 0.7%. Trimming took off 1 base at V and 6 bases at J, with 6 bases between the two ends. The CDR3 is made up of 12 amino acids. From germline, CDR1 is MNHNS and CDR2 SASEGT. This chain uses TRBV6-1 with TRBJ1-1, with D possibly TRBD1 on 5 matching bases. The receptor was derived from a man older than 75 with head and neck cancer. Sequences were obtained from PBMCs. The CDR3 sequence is CASSEGGSEAFF. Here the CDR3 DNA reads TGTGCCAGCAGTGAAGGGGGGTCTGAAGCTTTCTTT.